What follows are 4 T cell receptor beta chains derived from one specimen sequenced in a study of spatial heterogeneity in lung cancer. Documented time point: sample taken at primary tumor resection. Their cognate antigens are unknown. Study-level findings and limits: Intratumoral expanded alpha and beta TCR counts were found to track tumor mutation counts.

In TCRdb, the 5' RACE reads were re-called with MiXCR into one record per CDR3 protein. The sample records 100,000 to 110,000 distinct CDR3 sequences, about 4.4% being singletons. Sequencing was performed on lung tumor tissue, taken at surgery. These receptors all stem from a male donor with early-stage non-small cell lung cancer.

The table lists this clonotype with many counts. The chain uses TRBV5-1 and TRBJ2-6; D is undetermined. The CDR3 runs 15 residues. The germline gives CDR1 SGHRS, CDR2 YFSETQ. The V end lost 0 bases, the J end lost 1 base, and 5 bases lay between the germline ends. CDR3: CASSLVGSGANVLTF. The DNA for the CDR3 is TGCGCCAGCAGCTTGGTTGGGTCTGGGGCCAACGTCCTGACTTTC.

This clonotype was picked up many times. V is TRBV6-5 and J is TRBJ2-3; 13 bases are shared with TRBD2. Germline CDR1 and CDR2: MNHEY and SVGAGI. The junction had 7 bases not matched to a gene; V was cut back by 6 bases and J by 10 bases. The CDR3 consists of 14 residues. The CDR3 reads CASSKGLAGVAQYF. CDR3 DNA: TGTGCCAGCAGCAAAGGACTAGCGGGAGTCGCGCAGTATTTT.

This clonotype was counted at least ten times. V gene TRBV5-5 combines with J gene TRBJ2-7; D gene ambiguous. CDR3 size: 13 residues. Germline V CDR1 and CDR2: SGHKS, YYEKEE (reference sequence). The V and J ends lost 0 bases and 3 bases respectively, with 7 bases between them. CDR3 residues: CASSLAHGYEQYF. As DNA, the CDR3 is TGTGCCAGCAGCTTGGCCCATGGCTACGAGCAGTACTTC.

This clonotype was counted at least ten times. V is TRBV12-3 or TRBV12-4 and J is TRBJ2-7; 7 bases match TRBD1. This CDR3 has 15 amino acids. V lost 5 bases to trimming and J lost 9 bases; unmatched junction nucleotides: 16. Written as DNA, the CDR3 is TGTGCCAGCAGTGCAAACCGGGGACAGTCAAGAGTGCAGTACTTC. This sequence encodes CASSANRGQSRVQYF.